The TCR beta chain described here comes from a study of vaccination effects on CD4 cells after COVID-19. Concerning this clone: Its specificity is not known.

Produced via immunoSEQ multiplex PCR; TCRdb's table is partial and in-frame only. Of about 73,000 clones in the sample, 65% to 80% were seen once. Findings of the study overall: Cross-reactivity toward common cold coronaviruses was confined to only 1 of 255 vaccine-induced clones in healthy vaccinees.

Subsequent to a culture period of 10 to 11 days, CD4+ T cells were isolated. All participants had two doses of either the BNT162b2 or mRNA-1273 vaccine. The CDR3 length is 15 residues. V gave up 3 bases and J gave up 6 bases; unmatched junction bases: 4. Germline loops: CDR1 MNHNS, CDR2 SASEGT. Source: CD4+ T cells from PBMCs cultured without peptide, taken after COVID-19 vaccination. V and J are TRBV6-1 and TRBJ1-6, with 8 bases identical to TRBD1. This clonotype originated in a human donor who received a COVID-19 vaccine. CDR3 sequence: CASSDRDRSNSPLHF. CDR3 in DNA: TGTGCCAGCAGTGACCGGGACAGGAGTAATTCACCCCTCCACTTT.